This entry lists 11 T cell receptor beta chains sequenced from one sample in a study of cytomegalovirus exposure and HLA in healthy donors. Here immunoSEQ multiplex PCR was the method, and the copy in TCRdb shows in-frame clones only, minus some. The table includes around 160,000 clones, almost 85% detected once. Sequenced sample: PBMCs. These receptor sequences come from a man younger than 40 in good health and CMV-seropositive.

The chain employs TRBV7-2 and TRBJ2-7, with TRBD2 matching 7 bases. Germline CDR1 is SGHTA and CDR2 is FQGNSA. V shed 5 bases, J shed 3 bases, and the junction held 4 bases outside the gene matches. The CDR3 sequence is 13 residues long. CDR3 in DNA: TGTGCCAGCAGCCCAGCGGGACTCTACGAGCAGTACTTC. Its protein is CASSPAGLYEQYF.

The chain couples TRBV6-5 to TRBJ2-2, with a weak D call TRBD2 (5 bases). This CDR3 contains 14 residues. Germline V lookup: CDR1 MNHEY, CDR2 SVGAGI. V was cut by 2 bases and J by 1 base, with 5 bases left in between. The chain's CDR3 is CASSYRENTGELFF. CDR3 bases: TGTGCCAGCAGTTACCGGGAGAACACCGGGGAGCTGTTTTTT.

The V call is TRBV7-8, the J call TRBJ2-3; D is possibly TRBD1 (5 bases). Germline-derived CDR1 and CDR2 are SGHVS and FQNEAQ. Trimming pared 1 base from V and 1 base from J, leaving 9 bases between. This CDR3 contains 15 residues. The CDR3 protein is CASSLEGAGTDTQYF. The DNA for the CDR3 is TGTGCCAGCAGCTTAGAAGGGGCCGGCACAGATACGCAGTATTTT.

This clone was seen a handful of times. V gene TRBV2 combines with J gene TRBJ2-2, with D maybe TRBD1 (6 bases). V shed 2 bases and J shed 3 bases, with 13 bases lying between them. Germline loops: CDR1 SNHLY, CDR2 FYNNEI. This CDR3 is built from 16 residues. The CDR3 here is CASSELTGRDTGELFF. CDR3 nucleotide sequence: TGTGCCAGCAGTGAACTTACAGGGAGAGACACCGGGGAGCTGTTTTTT. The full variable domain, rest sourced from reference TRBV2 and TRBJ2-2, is EPEVTQTPSHQVTQMGQEVILRCVPISNHLYFYWYRQILGQKVEFLVSFYNNEISEKSEIFDDQFSVERPDGSNFTLKIRSTKLEDSAMYFCASSELTGRDTGELFFGEGSRLTVL.

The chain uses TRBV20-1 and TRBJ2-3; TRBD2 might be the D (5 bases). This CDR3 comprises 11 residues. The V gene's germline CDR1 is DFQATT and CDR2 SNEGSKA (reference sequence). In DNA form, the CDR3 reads TGCAGCCCGGAGGCGGGAGATACGCAGTATTTT. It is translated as CSPEAGDTQYF.

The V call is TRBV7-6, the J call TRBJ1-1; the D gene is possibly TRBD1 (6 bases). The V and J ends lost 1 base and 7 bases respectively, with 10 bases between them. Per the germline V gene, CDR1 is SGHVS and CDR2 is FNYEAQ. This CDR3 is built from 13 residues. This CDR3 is CASSLEMDSEAFF. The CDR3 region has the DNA TGTGCCAGCAGCTTAGAGATGGACAGTGAAGCTTTCTTT.

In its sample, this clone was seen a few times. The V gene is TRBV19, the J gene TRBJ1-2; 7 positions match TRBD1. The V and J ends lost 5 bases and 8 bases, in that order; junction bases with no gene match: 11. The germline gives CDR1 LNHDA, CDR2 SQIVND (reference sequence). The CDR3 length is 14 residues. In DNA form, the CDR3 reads TGTGCCAGTAGTCCTCGACAGGGCCCACGGGGCTACACCTTC. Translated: CASSPRQGPRGYTF.

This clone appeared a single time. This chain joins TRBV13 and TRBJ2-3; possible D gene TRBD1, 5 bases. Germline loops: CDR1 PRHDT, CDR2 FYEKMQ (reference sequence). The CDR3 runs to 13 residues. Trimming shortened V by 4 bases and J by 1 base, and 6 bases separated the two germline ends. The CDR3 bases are TGTGCCAGCAGCTCCAGGGGCACAGATACGCAGTATTTT. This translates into CASSSRGTDTQYF.

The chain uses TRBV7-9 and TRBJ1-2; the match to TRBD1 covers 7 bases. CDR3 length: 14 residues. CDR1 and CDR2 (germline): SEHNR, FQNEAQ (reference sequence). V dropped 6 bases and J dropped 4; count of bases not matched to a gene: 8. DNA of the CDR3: TGTGCCAGCAGATCTCCGGGACAGAGCTATGGCTACACCTTC. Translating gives CASRSPGQSYGYTF.

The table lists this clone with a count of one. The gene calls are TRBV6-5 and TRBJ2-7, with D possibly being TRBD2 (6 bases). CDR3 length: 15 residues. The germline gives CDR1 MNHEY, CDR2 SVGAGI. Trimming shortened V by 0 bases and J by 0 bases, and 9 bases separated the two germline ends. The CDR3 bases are TGTGCCAGCAGTTACTCCGGGGGTAGCTCCTACGAGCAGTACTTC. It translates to CASSYSGGSSYEQYF.

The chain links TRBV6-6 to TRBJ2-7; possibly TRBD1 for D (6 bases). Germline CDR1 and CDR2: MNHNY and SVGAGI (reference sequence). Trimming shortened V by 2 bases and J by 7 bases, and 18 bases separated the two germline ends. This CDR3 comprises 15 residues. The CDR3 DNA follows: TGTGCCAGCAGTTACCCCGGACAGCTAGTAGCAGAGCAGTACTTC. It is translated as CASSYPGQLVAEQYF.